Listed below are T cell receptor beta chains from one sample, sequenced in a study of shared clonotypes between healthy human individuals. The data were produced by immunoSEQ multiplex PCR, yet TCRdb's version contains in-frame clones alone and is incomplete. The sample consists of 400,000 to 500,000 clones, 60% to 85% of them appearing once. The sample was PBMCs. These receptors all come from a woman in her 40s in good health. Some clones in this sample may be carry-over from other donors' samples. CDR3s include the opening cysteine and the closing phenylalanine or tryptophan. Fields, in order: J gene, V gene, clone size, D gene, CDR3 protein, CDR3 DNA. D genes are given only for firm matches. Clone size appears in some rows only: once, few, many, or a class for an expanded clone.

>TRBJ2-5|TRBV30|few|TRBD2
CAWSVGASGSRETQYF
TGTGCCTGGAGTGTTGGGGCTAGCGGGAGTAGGGAGACCCAGTACTTC
>TRBJ2-7|TRBV18|.|.
CASSPTSLRQGYEQYF
TGTGCCAGCTCACCAACTTCTCTTAGGCAGGGCTACGAGCAGTACTTC
>TRBJ1-3|TRBV6-1|.|.
CASSDGQASGNTIYF
TGTGCCAGCAGTGACGGCCAGGCCTCTGGAAACACCATATATTTT
>TRBJ2-7|TRBV15|.|.
CATSRDRDGGNEQYF
TGTGCCACCAGCAGAGATCGGGACGGGGGCAACGAGCAGTACTTC
>TRBJ2-1|TRBV7-9|.|TRBD2
CASSRGLAGDEQFF
TGTGCCAGCAGCCGCGGACTAGCGGGAGATGAGCAGTTCTTC
>TRBJ1-5|TRBV7-2|.|.
CASSSTLNQPQHF
TGTGCCAGCAGCTCGACTCTGAATCAGCCCCAGCATTTT
>TRBJ2-3|TRBV11-3|once|.
CASSLGPSIGASDTQYF
TGTGCCAGCAGCTTAGGTCCCAGTATAGGTGCTTCGGATACGCAGTATTTT
>TRBJ1-1|TRBV23-1|.|.
CASSQAPGQGHTEAFF
TGCGCCAGCAGCCAGGCTCCGGGGCAGGGTCACACTGAAGCTTTCTTT
>TRBJ2-6|TRBV30|.|.
CAWSPTGPSGANVLTF
TGTGCCTGGAGCCCTACAGGGCCTTCTGGGGCCAACGTCCTGACTTTC
>TRBJ2-7|TRBV7-8|.|TRBD1
CASSLGGQGTYEQYF
TGTGCCAGCAGCTTAGGGGGACAGGGGACCTACGAGCAGTACTTC
>TRBJ1-4|TRBV28|few|TRBD1
CASSSPAWTGEEKLFF
TGTGCCAGCAGTTCCCCCGCTTGGACAGGGGAGGAAAAACTGTTTTTT
>TRBJ2-3|TRBV5-4|once|.
CASSLDRRRGTDTQYF
TGTGCCAGCAGCTTGGACAGGAGGAGGGGCACAGATACGCAGTATTTT
>TRBJ2-1|TRBV29-1|.|.
CSAGQMNEQFF
TGCAGCGCTGGACAGATGAATGAGCAGTTCTTC
>TRBJ2-7|TRBV10-2|.|TRBD2
CASSDLAGKSYEQYF
TGCGCCAGCAGTGATCTAGCGGGAAAATCCTACGAGCAGTACTTC
>TRBJ2-1|TRBV30|.|.
CAWRTLVREQFF
TGTGCCTGGAGGACACTAGTTCGTGAGCAGTTCTTC
>TRBJ1-5|TRBV15|once|.
CATSKLGDSQPQHF
TGTGCCACCAGCAAGTTAGGCGACAGTCAGCCCCAGCATTTT
>TRBJ2-4|TRBV25-1|.|.
CASSEQENIQYF
TGTGCCAGCAGTGAACAGGAAAACATTCAGTACTTC
>TRBJ2-7|TRBV29-1|once|TRBD1
CSVTGTGRVYEQYF
TGCAGCGTTACCGGGACAGGCCGAGTTTACGAGCAGTACTTC
>TRBJ2-1|TRBV28|many|TRBD2
CASSLVTSGMGNEQFF
TGTGCCAGCAGTCTCGTCACTAGCGGGATGGGCAATGAGCAGTTCTTC
>TRBJ2-3|TRBV5-4|.|TRBD2
CASSLPSGSPDTQYF
TGTGCCAGCAGCTTGCCTAGCGGGAGCCCAGATACGCAGTATTTT
>TRBJ1-2|TRBV6-1|.|.
CASTAGDHGYTF
TGTGCCAGCACGGCAGGGGATCATGGCTACACCTTC
>TRBJ2-7|TRBV10-3|once|.
CAISESYDGNEQYF
TGTGCCATCAGTGAGTCCTATGACGGCAACGAGCAGTACTTC
>TRBJ2-3|TRBV9|few|TRBD2
CASSPLAGGPKTDTQYF
TGTGCCAGCAGCCCACTAGCGGGAGGGCCAAAAACAGATACGCAGTATTTT
>TRBJ2-5|TRBV28|.|TRBD1
CASSLGQGLQETQYF
TGTGCCAGCAGTTTGGGACAGGGGTTACAAGAGACCCAGTACTTC
>TRBJ1-2|TRBV11-2|.|.
CASSLDLTAGNYGYTF
TGTGCCAGCAGCTTAGATTTAACGGCAGGCAACTATGGCTACACCTTC
>TRBJ2-1|TRBV4-3|.|TRBD2
CASSQEFQRGYNEQFF
TGCGCCAGCAGCCAAGAATTCCAGCGGGGATACAATGAGCAGTTCTTC
>TRBJ2-1|TRBV28|.|.
CASSRPTQGFNEQFF
TGTGCCAGCAGTCGGCCAACACAGGGATTCAATGAGCAGTTCTTC
>TRBJ2-5|TRBV28|.|.
CASSFFRGNQETQYF
TGTGCCAGCAGTTTTTTTCGAGGGAACCAAGAGACCCAGTACTTC
>TRBJ2-3|TRBV19|.|.
CASMSGGDTQYF
TGTGCCAGTATGTCTGGAGGAGATACGCAGTATTTT
>TRBJ2-5|TRBV11-1|.|.
CASSLSGQSQETQYF
TGTGCCAGCAGCCTCTCAGGACAGTCCCAAGAGACCCAGTACTTC
>TRBJ2-7|TRBV9|.|.
CASSQTGTDFYEQYF
TGTGCCAGCAGCCAAACCGGGACTGACTTCTACGAGCAGTACTTC
>TRBJ2-7|TRBV5-1|.|.
CASSLGGTEQYF
TGCGCCAGCAGCTTGGGTGGCACCGAGCAGTACTTC